The present T cell receptor (beta chain) was sequenced within a study of cytomegalovirus exposure and HLA in healthy donors. The overall study: Around 83% of around 400 genotyped donors fell in the Caucasian-associated ancestry cluster. Findings of the study overall: As immune exposure information, only CMV serostatus was available. Several of the most significant clusters appeared, in a later analysis, to be linked to common viral pathogens.

This clone was picked up a small number of times. The antigen is unknown. Vbeta (60) and Jbeta (13) primers were used in the PCR. Per the study methods: In a later analysis, of 79 million or so unique beta chains, about 11 million appeared in at least two donors. Data came from immunoSEQ multiplex PCR; TCRdb stores just in-frame clones and leaves some out. That table supplies the V and J calls and clone size; D and trimming were determined from the DNA. The sample includes under 200,000 clones, approximately 67% of them seen just once. This clonotype was obtained from a man aged 40-55 years in good health and CMV-seronegative. The sequencing input was PBMCs.

DNA of the CDR3: TGCGCCAGCAGCCAAGCGGGAGACAGGGACCAAGAGACCCAGTACTTC. Translating it yields CASSQAGDRDQETQYF. The rearrangement links TRBV4-3 to TRBJ2-5; weak D call: TRBD1 (7 bases). The CDR3 has 16 amino acids. V gave up 1 base and J gave up 0 bases, with 12 bases separating them. The germline V gene has CDR1 LGHNA and CDR2 YSLEER.